This TCR beta chain is drawn from a study of identical twins. V shed 5 bases and J shed 3 bases, with 20 bases lying between them. Germline values: CDR1 DFQATT, CDR2 SNEGSKA (reference sequence). The CDR3 covers 15 residues. As to this clonotype: What it binds is unknown.

Study results and limitations: Part of the zero-insertion signal could reflect confounding by invariant MAIT and iNKT cells.

One entry per CDR3 protein results from TCRdb running MiXCR on the 5' RACE reads. The sample has 510,000 or so distinct CDR3 sequences, over 12% seen once. The same specimen was also included in a second study, on yellow fever vaccine responses in identical twins. That report notes: Twins' T cell vaccine responses reportedly looked partly convergent, partly personalized.

The receptor comes from a woman aged 18-29 years in good health. V usage is TRBV20-1 and J usage is TRBJ2-7; a possible D gene is TRBD1 (6 bases). Material for sequencing was CD4+ T cells sorted from blood. The CDR3 DNA reads TGCAGTGCTGCCCTGGACAGCAGAGGTGGCTACGAGCAGTACTTC. It translates to CSAALDSRGGYEQYF.